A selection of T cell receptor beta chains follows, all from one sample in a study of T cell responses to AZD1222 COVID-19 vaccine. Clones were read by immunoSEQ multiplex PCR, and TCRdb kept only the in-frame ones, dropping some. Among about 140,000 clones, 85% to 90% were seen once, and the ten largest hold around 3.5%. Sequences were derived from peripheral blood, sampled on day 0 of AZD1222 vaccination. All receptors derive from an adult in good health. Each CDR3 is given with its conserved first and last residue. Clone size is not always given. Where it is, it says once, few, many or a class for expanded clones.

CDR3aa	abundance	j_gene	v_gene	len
CASSRLVDTEAFF	NA	TRBJ1-1	TRBV7-9	13
CASSAELMNTEAFF	NA	TRBJ1-1	TRBV7-2	14
CASSHGGDFTGELFF	NA	TRBJ2-2	TRBV2	15
CASSQDNYNNEQFF	once	TRBJ2-1	TRBV4-3	14
CASSPSSENYEQYF	NA	TRBJ2-7	TRBV18	14
CASSLGTASEAFF	NA	TRBJ1-1	TRBV5-1	13
CASSIQTLYNEQFF	NA	TRBJ2-1	TRBV19	14
CASSVEGRKMDTQYF	NA	TRBJ2-3	TRBV9	15
CASNRGNEKLFF	NA	TRBJ1-4	TRBV2	12
CASSYPRDSQNSPLHF	NA	TRBJ1-6	TRBV6-2/TRBV6-3	16
CASSRAGGANEKLFF	NA	TRBJ1-4	TRBV18	15
CASSDSGGGFVSTEAFF	NA	TRBJ1-1	TRBV6-2/TRBV6-3	17
CASSQEDNYGYTF	NA	TRBJ1-2	TRBV3-1/TRBV3-2	13
CASSPHPNTEAFF	NA	TRBJ1-1	TRBV7-2	13
CASSLVRDSGYEQYF	NA	TRBJ2-7	TRBV7-2	15
CASIRKGGSYGYTF	NA	TRBJ1-2	TRBV3-1/TRBV3-2	14
CATVSGRYEQYF	NA	TRBJ2-7	TRBV19	12
CASSLAGPGELFF	NA	TRBJ2-2	TRBV5-6	13
CASSQDPLINEQFF	NA	TRBJ2-1	TRBV4-3	14
CASSARLAGVTDTQYF	NA	TRBJ2-3	TRBV9	16
CASGSREGNTGELFF	NA	TRBJ2-2	TRBV9	15
CSVEVGVGEQYF	NA	TRBJ2-7	TRBV29-1	12
CASSPPGAQETQYF	NA	TRBJ2-5	TRBV7-3	14
CASSYRRSGPENIQYF	NA	TRBJ2-4	TRBV6-2/TRBV6-3	16
CASSQRFTGSIQETQYF	NA	TRBJ2-5	TRBV4-3	17
CASSPDSQETQYF	NA	TRBJ2-5	TRBV18	13
CASSLAQGVNTEAFF	NA	TRBJ1-1	TRBV27	15
CASRGPPAYEQYF	few	TRBJ2-7	TRBV6-5	13